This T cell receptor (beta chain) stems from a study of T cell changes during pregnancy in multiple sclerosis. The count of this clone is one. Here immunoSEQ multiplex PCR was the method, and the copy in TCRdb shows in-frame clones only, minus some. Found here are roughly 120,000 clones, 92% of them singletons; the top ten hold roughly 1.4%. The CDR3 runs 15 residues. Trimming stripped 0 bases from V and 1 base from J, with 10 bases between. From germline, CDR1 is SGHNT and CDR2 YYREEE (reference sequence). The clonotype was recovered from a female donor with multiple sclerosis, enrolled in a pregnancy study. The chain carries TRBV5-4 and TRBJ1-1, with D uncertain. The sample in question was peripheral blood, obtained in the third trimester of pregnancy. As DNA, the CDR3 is TGTGCCAGCAGCTTGGGGGCGACAACGAACACTGAAGCTTTCTTT. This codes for CASSLGATTNTEAFF. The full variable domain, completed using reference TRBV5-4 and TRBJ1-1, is ETGVTQSPTHLIKTRGQQVTLRCSSQSGHNTVSWYQQALGQGPQFIFQYYREEENGRGNFPPRFSGLQFPNYSSELNVNALELDDSALYLCASSLGATTNTEAFFGQGTRLTVV.